This T cell receptor beta chain was recovered during a study of shared clonotypes between healthy human individuals. This clone was seen only once. This CDR3 contains 14 residues. V dropped 8 bases and J dropped 0 bases, with 11 bases sitting between them. Germline-derived CDR1 and CDR2 are MNHEY and SMNVEV (reference sequence). The naive CD8 fraction comprised CD45RO-negative cells positively selected for CCR7 and excluded terminally differentiated effector memory CD45RA+ cells. Here immunoSEQ multiplex PCR was the method, and the copy in TCRdb shows in-frame clones only, minus some. The sample lists about 680,000 clones, about 91% occurring once.

Input material: naive CD8+ T cells sorted from blood. J is TRBJ1-3 and V is TRBV27; possibly TRBD1 for D (5 bases). The sequence was collected from a man aged 25 to 40 in good health. CDR3 DNA sequence: TGTGCCAGCGGGGGGGGACCCTCTGGAAACACCATATATTTT. It translates to CASGGGPSGNTIYF.